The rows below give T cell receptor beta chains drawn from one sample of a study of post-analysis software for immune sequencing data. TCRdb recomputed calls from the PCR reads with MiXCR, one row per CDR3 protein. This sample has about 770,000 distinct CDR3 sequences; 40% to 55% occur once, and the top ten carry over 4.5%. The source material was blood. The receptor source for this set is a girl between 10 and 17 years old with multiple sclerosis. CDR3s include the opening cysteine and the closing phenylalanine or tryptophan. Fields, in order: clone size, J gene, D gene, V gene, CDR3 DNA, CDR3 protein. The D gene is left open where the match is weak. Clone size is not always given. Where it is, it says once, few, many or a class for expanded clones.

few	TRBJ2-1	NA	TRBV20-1	TGCAGTGCTAGAGTGCAGAGAACGTGGTTCTTC	CSARVQRTWFF
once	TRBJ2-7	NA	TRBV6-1	TGTGCCAGCAGTGAAGTCGTAGCCTACGAGCAGTACTTC	CASSEVVAYEQYF
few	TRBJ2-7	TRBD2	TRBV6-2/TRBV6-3	TGTGCCAGCAGCCCTCCGCGGGGGGTCTCCTACGAGCAGTACTTC	CASSPPRGVSYEQYF
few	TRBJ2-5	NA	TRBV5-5	TGTGCCAGCAGCTTTTGGCAGAGCCAAGAGACCCAGTACTTC	CASSFWQSQETQYF
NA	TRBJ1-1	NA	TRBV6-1	TGTGCCAGCAGTGAAGACAGCATGAACACTGAAGCTTTCTTT	CASSEDSMNTEAFF
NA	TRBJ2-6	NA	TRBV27	TGTGCCAGCGGGCTCTCTGGGGCCAACGTCCTGACTTTC	CASGLSGANVLTF
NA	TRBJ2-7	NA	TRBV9	TGTGCCAGCAGCGTGGGAGCGGTCTCCTACAATGAGCAGTACTTC	CASSVGAVSYNEQYF
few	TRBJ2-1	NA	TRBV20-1	TGCAGTGCCGATAACCGGGACCTCAAGGGTTACAATGAGCAGTTCTTC	CSADNRDLKGYNEQFF
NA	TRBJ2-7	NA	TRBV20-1	TGCAGTGCTAGAGAGCGGGGGACAGCAGTCTACGAGCAGTACTTC	CSARERGTAVYEQYF
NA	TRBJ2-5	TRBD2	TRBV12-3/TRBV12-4	TGTGCCAGCAGTTCTCTTAGCGGGCTCCAAGAGACCCAGTACTTC	CASSSLSGLQETQYF
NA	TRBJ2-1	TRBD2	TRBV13	TGTGCCAGCAGCTTATCGGGACTAGCGGGAGACTCCTACAATGAGCAGTTCTTC	CASSLSGLAGDSYNEQFF
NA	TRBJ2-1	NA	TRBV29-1	TGCAGCGTCTTTGGGGATGAGCAGTTCTTC	CSVFGDEQFF
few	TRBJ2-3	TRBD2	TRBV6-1	TGTGCCAGCAGTACCGGGACTAGCGGGATAAAAGCAGGAGATACGCAGTATTTT	CASSTGTSGIKAGDTQYF
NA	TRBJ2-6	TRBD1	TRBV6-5	TGTGCCAGCAGTTACTCTAGGACAGGGGGGTTGGGGGGGGCCAACGTCCTGACTTTC	CASSYSRTGGLGGANVLTF
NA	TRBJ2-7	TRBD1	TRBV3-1	TGTGCCAGCAGCCCCCGAGGGGGCGGCCACGAGCAGTACTTC	CASSPRGGGHEQYF
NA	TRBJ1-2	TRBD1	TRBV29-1	TGCAGCGCCGGACAGGTCCATGGCTACACCTTC	CSAGQVHGYTF
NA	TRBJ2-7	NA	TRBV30	TGTGCCTGGAGTGGGCTCCTGGGATACGAGCAGTACTTC	CAWSGLLGYEQYF
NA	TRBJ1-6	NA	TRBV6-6	TGTGCCAGCAGTTACAGGGAGGGGGATAATTCACCCCTCCACTTT	CASSYREGDNSPLHF
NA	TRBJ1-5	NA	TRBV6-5	TGTGCCAGCAGCGCACGAATAGGGCCCCAGCCCCAGCATTTT	CASSARIGPQPQHF
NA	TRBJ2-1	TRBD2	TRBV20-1	TGCAGTGCCCGTTATCTAGCGGTAGCGTACAATGAGCAGTTCTTC	CSARYLAVAYNEQFF
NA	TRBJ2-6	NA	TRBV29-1	TGCAGCGTCGCAGTCACCTCTGGGGCCAACGTCCTGACTTTC	CSVAVTSGANVLTF
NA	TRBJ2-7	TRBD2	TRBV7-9	TGTGCCAGCAGCCGACCCCGACTAGCGGGATCCTACGAGCAGTACTTC	CASSRPRLAGSYEQYF
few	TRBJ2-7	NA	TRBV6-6	TGTGCCAGCAGTTACTCGAGTTTTCGGATTTACGAGCAGTACTTC	CASSYSSFRIYEQYF
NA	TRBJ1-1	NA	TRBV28	TGTGCCAGCGCCGACAGGATGAACACTGAAGCTTTCTTC	CASADRMNTEAFF
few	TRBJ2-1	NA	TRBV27	TGTGCCAGCAGTAGACCCGGCAATGAGCAGTTCTTC	CASSRPGNEQFF
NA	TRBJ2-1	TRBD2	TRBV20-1	TGCAGTGCTAGGGGACTAGCGGGGGTACCTGAGCAGTTCTTC	CSARGLAGVPEQFF
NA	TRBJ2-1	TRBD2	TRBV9	TGTGCCAGCAGCGTAGTAGCGGGAGCGGCCAATGAGCAGTTCTTC	CASSVVAGAANEQFF
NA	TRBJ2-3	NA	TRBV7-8	TGTGCCAGCAGCCGGGGCAGCTTAAGCACAGATACGCAGTATTTT	CASSRGSLSTDTQYF
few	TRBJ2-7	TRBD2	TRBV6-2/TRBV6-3	TGTGCCAGCAGTCCGTTTAAGACCATATGGGGCGCGGGACTAGATCTGAAGAGCTCCTACGAGCAGTACTTC	CASSPFKTIWGAGLDLKSSYEQYF
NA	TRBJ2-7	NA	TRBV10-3	TGTGCCATCAGTGAGTCAAGTAGGAGCCTAAATGGATACGAGCAGTACTTC	CAISESSRSLNGYEQYF